The 17 T cell receptor beta chains below were found in one sample sequenced in a study of OX40 agonist ivuxolimab in advanced cancers. Assay: immunoSEQ multiplex PCR; the TCRdb copy retains only in-frame clones and omits some. This sample carries around 38,000 clones, about 80% of them seen once, and the ten largest clones take approximately 8.1%. The input for sequencing was CD4+ or CD8+ T cells sorted from blood, taken in a trial of the OX40 agonist ivuxolimab. The receptors were gathered from an adult with an advanced solid tumor such as melanoma, head and neck, liver or kidney cancer.

The chain has TRBV5-4 and TRBJ1-4; TRBD1 agrees at 7 bases. The CDR3 is 15 amino acids. CDR1 is SGHNT and CDR2 is YYREEE in the germline V gene (reference sequence). With V trimmed by 2 bases and J by 7 bases, 8 bases remained unmatched. The CDR3 loop reads CASSFRTGGSEKLFF. Here the CDR3 DNA reads TGTGCCAGCAGCTTTAGGACAGGCGGCTCTGAAAAACTGTTTTTT.

The chain couples TRBV5-1 to TRBJ2-1; D uncertain. The CDR3 runs to 14 residues. The V gene lost 0 bases and the J gene lost 6 bases, with 10 bases spanning the gap. Germline V CDR1 and CDR2: SGHRS, YFSETQ. The CDR3 here is CASSLEVPGNEQFF. In DNA form, the CDR3 reads TGCGCCAGCAGCTTGGAGGTCCCGGGCAATGAGCAGTTCTTC.

The rearrangement uses TRBV6-5 and TRBJ1-1; D remains ambiguous. The CDR3 covers 13 residues. V lost 2 bases and J lost 2, with 6 bases in between. Germline assignment: CDR1 MNHEY and CDR2 SVGAGI. The CDR3 spells CASSYGFNTEAFF. DNA of the CDR3: TGTGCCAGCAGTTACGGTTTTAACACTGAAGCTTTCTTT.

The V call is TRBV30, the J call TRBJ1-5, with D perhaps matching TRBD1 (6 bases). This CDR3 is 14 amino acids long. Trimming left V 3 bases short and J 5 bases short, with 14 bases between. The germline V gene encodes CDR1 GTSNPN and CDR2 SVGIG (reference sequence). CDR3 nucleotides: TGTGCCTGGAGCGGGGGCCTTGGGGATCAGCCCCAGCATTTT. It yields the protein CAWSGGLGDQPQHF.

The chain couples TRBV7-2 to TRBJ2-1; 10 positions match TRBD2. Germline loops: CDR1 SGHTA, CDR2 FQGNSA. The V and J ends lost 5 bases and 6 bases, in that order; junction bases with no gene match: 7. CDR3 length: 15 residues. The CDR3 DNA sequence: TGTGCCAGCAGCCCAGATAGCGGGAGGTCCAATGAGCAGTTCTTC. Amino acids: CASSPDSGRSNEQFF.

The V gene is TRBV9, the J gene TRBJ2-1, with TRBD2 identical over 8 bases. Germline V gives CDR1 SGDLS, CDR2 YYNGEE. V shed 3 bases, J shed 7 bases, and the junction held 6 bases outside the gene matches. The CDR3 length is 14 residues. CDR3 sequence reads: CASSDPRLANEQFF. The DNA of the CDR3 is TGTGCCAGCAGCGACCCCAGACTAGCGAATGAGCAGTTCTTC.

This clone came up once. The chain couples TRBV6-4 to TRBJ2-3; 12 bases fit TRBD1. Germline values: CDR1 MRHNA, CDR2 SNTAGT. This CDR3 spans 17 amino acids. The V and J ends lost 6 bases and 3 bases, in that order; junction bases with no gene match: 10. The CDR3 reads CASRDHPGQGATDTQYF. DNA for the CDR3: TGTGCCAGCAGGGACCACCCGGGACAGGGGGCAACAGATACGCAGTATTTT.

J is TRBJ2-3 and V is TRBV10-1; the D is unclear. The CDR3 runs 16 residues. Germline CDR1 reads WNHNN; CDR2 reads SYGVQD (reference sequence). V was pared by 3 bases and J by 1 base, with 14 bases between. CDR3 in DNA: TGCGCCAGCAGTGATTGGATCAAAACTCGCACAGATACGCAGTATTTT. It codes for CASSDWIKTRTDTQYF.

The gene calls are TRBV10-2 and TRBJ2-1, with D perhaps assigned TRBD1 or TRBD2 (6 bases each). Germline V gives CDR1 WSHSY, CDR2 SAAADI. V shed 7 bases and J shed 7 bases, with 11 bases lying between them. This CDR3 comprises 12 residues. CDR3 DNA sequence: TGCGCCAGCATCAGAGGGGGGAATGAGCAGTTCTTC. Its translation is CASIRGGNEQFF.

The chain is built from TRBV6-1 and TRBJ2-7, with a tentative D call TRBD1 (5 bases). The CDR3 extends over 14 amino acids. Germline-derived CDR1 and CDR2 are MNHNS and SASEGT. The V end lost 2 bases, the J end lost 9 bases, and 17 bases lay between the germline ends. This CDR3 reads CASSELGRGMGQYF. Here the CDR3 DNA reads TGTGCCAGCAGTGAATTGGGTAGGGGAATGGGGCAGTACTTC.

This clone was detected once. V and J are TRBV7-9 and TRBJ2-2, with 7 bases lining up with TRBD1. J lost 1 base, V lost 5 bases, and 10 bases had no gene match. The CDR3 runs 17 residues. From germline, CDR1 is SEHNR and CDR2 FQNEAQ (reference sequence). The CDR3 is CASSRTRTGLNTGELFF. In nucleotides, the CDR3 is TGTGCCAGCAGCCGAACACGGACAGGCCTGAACACCGGGGAGCTGTTTTTT.

This rearrangement joins TRBV20-1 to TRBJ1-2; no reliable D call. Germline V CDR1 and CDR2: DFQATT, SNEGSKA (reference sequence). V was clipped by 4 bases and J by 3 bases, with 3 bases between them. There are 10 residues in the CDR3. The CDR3 DNA sequence: TGCAGTGCTAAAGACTATGGCTACACCTTC. It specifies CSAKDYGYTF.

The chain is built from TRBV11-2 and TRBJ2-5; TRBD2 matches at 12 bases. With V trimmed by 4 bases and J by 1 base, 7 bases remained unmatched. The CDR3 length is 17 residues. Per the germline V gene, CDR1 is SGHAT and CDR2 is FQNNGV. CDR3 DNA sequence: TGTGCCAGCAGCTCCGGGACTAGCGGGCGCGCCCAAGAGACCCAGTACTTC. It yields the protein CASSSGTSGRAQETQYF.

In this sample, this clone turned up a few times. The rearrangement joins TRBV7-9 to TRBJ2-4; D not certain. Germline values: CDR1 SEHNR, CDR2 FQNEAQ (reference sequence). The CDR3 totals 15 residues. V was clipped by 1 base and J by 4 bases, with 11 bases between them. The CDR3 sequence: CASSLGPQTKNIQYF. The DNA for the CDR3 is TGTGCCAGCAGCTTAGGGCCACAAACTAAAAACATTCAGTACTTC.

The chain employs TRBV6-5 and TRBJ1-2, with D tentatively TRBD1 (5 bases). V was cut by 2 bases and J by 6 bases, with 13 bases left in between. Germline CDR1 and CDR2: MNHEY and SVGAGI. CDR3 length: 14 amino acids. CDR3 protein: CASSYLNGHDGYTF. CDR3 DNA: TGTGCCAGCAGTTACCTCAACGGACACGATGGCTACACCTTC.

The chain links TRBV9 to TRBJ1-5; D not certain. CDR3 length: 12 amino acids. V shed 0 bases and J shed 9 bases, with 7 bases lying between them. Germline loops: CDR1 SGDLS, CDR2 YYNGEE. The CDR3 is CASSVEVRPQHF. The DNA for the CDR3 is TGTGCCAGCAGCGTAGAGGTCCGGCCCCAGCATTTT.

This chain connects TRBV4-3 to TRBJ1-6; D is uncertain. Looked up from germline, CDR1 is LGHNA and CDR2 is YSLEER. The V and J ends lost 1 base and 13 bases respectively, with 14 bases between them. This CDR3 comprises 14 residues. Here the CDR3 DNA reads TGCGCCAGCAGCCAAGTTTTTGGGGTGGGTCCCCTCCACTTT. Residues: CASSQVFGVGPLHF.